This section outlines one T cell receptor (beta chain) sequence together with its context. Antigen: not known. Primers included in the PCR were 60 Vbeta and 13 Jbeta primers. The data were produced by immunoSEQ multiplex PCR, yet TCRdb's version contains in-frame clones alone and is incomplete. Its clone listing holds over 100,000 clones. These data originate in a study of cytomegalovirus exposure and HLA in healthy donors. Study observations and caveats: It was reported that TCR beta sequences correctly inferred the HLA-A and HLA-B alleles for most subjects. The study designated 150 or so TCR beta chains cytomegalovirus-associated.

Germline V gene lookup returns CDR1 SGHRS and CDR2 YFSETQ. V was cut by 1 base and J by 3 bases, with 11 bases left in between. The CDR3 extends over 15 amino acids. The sequenced sample was PBMCs. The chain links TRBV5-1 to TRBJ1-5; D is possibly TRBD1 (6 bases). This TCR derives from a middle-aged man in good health and CMV-seropositive. CDR3: CASSLLGGDNQPQHF. The DNA for the CDR3 is TGCGCCAGCAGCTTGCTAGGGGGAGACAATCAGCCCCAGCATTTT.